The source of this T cell receptor beta chain is a study of blood T cell repertoires in COVID-19. With 3 bases removed from V and 0 bases from J, the gap between germline ends came to 6 bases. The CDR3 length is 13 residues. Germline values: CDR1 LGHNA, CDR2 YNFKEQ. Authors' methods: Amplification of reference gene primers was used by the study to estimate nucleated cell counts. The table came from immunoSEQ multiplex PCR; TCRdb's copy has only in-frame clones and leaves some out. That table is the source of V, J and clone size, and D and trimming were worked out from the DNA. The table has 230,000 or so clones, about 87% seen once. The study assigned cohorts using participant-reported clinical history.

The clonotype comes from a woman aged 25 to 39 who had recovered from COVID-19. The sequenced material came from PBMCs or T cells enriched from blood (not recorded which). V gene TRBV4-2 combines with J gene TRBJ2-7; D remains unclear. Here the CDR3 reads CASSQGSSYEQYF. DNA of the CDR3: TGTGCCAGCAGCCAGGGCAGCTCCTACGAGCAGTACTTC.